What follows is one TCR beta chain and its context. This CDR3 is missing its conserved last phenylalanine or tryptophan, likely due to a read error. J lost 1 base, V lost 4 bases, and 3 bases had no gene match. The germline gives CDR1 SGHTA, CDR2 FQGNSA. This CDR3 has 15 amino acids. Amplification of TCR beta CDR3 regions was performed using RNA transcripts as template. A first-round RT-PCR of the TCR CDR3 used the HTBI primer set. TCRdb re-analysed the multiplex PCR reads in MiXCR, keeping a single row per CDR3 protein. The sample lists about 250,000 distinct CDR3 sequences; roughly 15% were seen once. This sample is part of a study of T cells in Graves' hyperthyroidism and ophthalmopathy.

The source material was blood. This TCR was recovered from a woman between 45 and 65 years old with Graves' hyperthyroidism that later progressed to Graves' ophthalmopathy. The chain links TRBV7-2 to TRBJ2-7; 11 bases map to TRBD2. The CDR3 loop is CASSSSSGRSYEQYL. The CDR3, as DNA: TGTGCCAGCAGCTCGTCTAGCGGGAGGTCCTACGAGCAGTACCTC.